One sample yielded the 26 T cell receptor beta chains listed below, sequenced in a study of technical replicates of blood from several donors. Assay used: immunoSEQ multiplex PCR; TCRdb lists only in-frame clones, some missing. The sample records under 90,000 clones, about 98% being singletons. The sample was T cells isolated from PBMCs. The origin of the receptors is a human donor in good health.

The gene calls are TRBV2 and TRBJ1-1, with unresolved D. The CDR3 extends over 12 amino acids. In germline, CDR1 is SNHLY, CDR2 FYNNEI. Trimming shortened V by 5 bases and J by 0 bases, and 4 bases separated the two germline ends. The DNA of the CDR3 is TGTGCCAGCAGTATCGTGAACACTGAAGCTTTCTTT. This codes for CASSIVNTEAFF.

J is TRBJ2-2 and V is TRBV7-9, with 13 bases matching TRBD2. This CDR3 has 16 residues. CDR1 is SEHNR and CDR2 is FQNEAQ in the germline V gene (reference sequence). Germline trimming cut 5 bases from V and 7 bases from J; bases unmatched to any gene: 7. DNA of the CDR3: TGTGCCAGCAGCGGTCGACTAGCGGGAGGCCGCGGGGAGCTGTTTTTT. The encoded protein is CASSGRLAGGRGELFF. Full variable domain (missing parts from reference TRBV7-9 and TRBJ2-2): DTGVSQNPRHKITKRGQNVTFRCDPISEHNRLYWYRQTLGQGPEFLTYFQNEAQLEKSRLLSDRFSAERPKGSFSTLEIQRTEQGDSAMYLCASSGRLAGGRGELFFGEGSRLTVL.

The J gene is TRBJ2-7, the V gene TRBV28; 11 bases are a match to TRBD2. V lost 1 base and J lost 4; bases outside the gene matches: 3. CDR1 MDHEN and CDR2 SYDVKM come from the germline V gene. The CDR3 runs 15 residues. CDR3 DNA: TGTGCCAGCAGTTTATTAGCTAGCGGGAGGTACGAGCAGTACTTC. Its protein is CASSLLASGRYEQYF.

This clone was seen a single time. The chain joins TRBV14 to TRBJ2-7; 12 bases line up with TRBD2. V trimming: 4 bases; J trimming: 7 bases; junction bases outside the gene matches: 8. The germline CDR1 and CDR2 sequences are SGHDN and FVKESK. This CDR3 has 15 amino acids. CDR3 nucleotide sequence: TGTGCCAGCAGCCCGAGACTAGCGGGAGTTCGTGAGCAGTACTTC. It yields the protein CASSPRLAGVREQYF.

This chain uses TRBV7-9 with TRBJ2-2; D call uncertain. This CDR3 has 13 amino acids. V was pared by 3 bases and J by 5 bases, with 7 bases between. The germline CDR1 and CDR2 sequences are SEHNR and FQNEAQ (reference sequence). CDR3 nucleotides: TGTGCCAGCAGCTTCCGGGTGACCGGGGAGCTGTTTTTT. This gives the protein CASSFRVTGELFF.

This clone was observed a single time. The chain has TRBV18 and TRBJ2-2; a possible D gene is TRBD2 (5 bases). The CDR3 contains 14 residues. From germline, CDR1 is KGHSH and CDR2 LQKENI. The ends were cut back, 3 bases at V and 4 bases at J, with 9 bases in the middle. Written as DNA, the CDR3 is TGTGCCAGCTCACCCCGGGATTTCACCGGGGAGCTGTTTTTT. This gives the protein CASSPRDFTGELFF.

The chain recombines TRBV4-1 with TRBJ1-1, with D maybe TRBD1 (5 bases). The CDR3 covers 12 residues. The germline V gene has CDR1 MGHRA and CDR2 YSYEKL. Trimming took off 5 bases at V and 3 bases at J, with 7 bases between the two ends. Written as DNA, the CDR3 is TGCGCCAGCAGCACGGGGGACACTGAAGCTTTCTTT. It is translated as CASSTGDTEAFF.

The chain is built from TRBV5-5 and TRBJ1-3, with a tentative D call TRBD1 (6 bases). Germline V CDR1 and CDR2: SGHKS, YYEKEE (reference sequence). Trimming cost V 4 bases and J 0 bases, with 14 bases left between them. The CDR3 loop spans 16 amino acids. CDR3 nucleotide sequence: TGTGCCAGCAGCCGATATTGGACAGCCTCTGGAAACACCATATATTTT. This sequence encodes CASSRYWTASGNTIYF.

The chain employs TRBV18 and TRBJ1-2; TRBD1 agrees at 7 bases. The CDR3 is made up of 14 amino acids. Trimming cost V 3 bases and J 8 bases; bases outside gene matches: 9. Germline loops: CDR1 KGHSH, CDR2 LQKENI. The CDR3: CASSPISTGEGYTF. CDR3 sequence (DNA): TGTGCCAGCTCACCGATCTCAACAGGGGAAGGCTACACCTTC. The entire variable domain, with the rest obtained from reference TRBV18 and TRBJ1-2, is as follows: NAGVMQNPRHLVRRRGQEARLRCSPMKGHSHVYWYRQLPEEGLKFMVYLQKENIIDESGMPKERFSAEFPKEGPSILRIQQVVRGDSAAYFCASSPISTGEGYTFGSGTRLTVV.

The table lists this clone with a count of one. J is TRBJ2-7 and V is TRBV7-9; the match to TRBD1 covers 9 bases. This CDR3 has 16 residues. The germline V gene has CDR1 SEHNR and CDR2 FQNEAQ (reference sequence). V lost 4 bases and J lost 2; bases outside the gene matches: 9. The CDR3 reads CASSSPTDRGAYEQYF. Here the CDR3 DNA reads TGTGCCAGCAGCTCCCCCACCGACAGGGGGGCCTACGAGCAGTACTTC.

V and J are TRBV6-5 and TRBJ2-3, with a possible D match to TRBD2 (6 bases). This CDR3 spans 15 amino acids. The V gene lost 2 bases and the J gene lost 0 bases, with 9 bases spanning the gap. Germline CDR1 MNHEY, CDR2 SVGAGI. The CDR3 DNA sequence: TGTGCCAGCAGTTACGGCGGGGTTAGCACAGATACGCAGTATTTT. Translated, it gives CASSYGGVSTDTQYF.

This rearrangement joins TRBV7-9 to TRBJ1-1, with D tentatively TRBD1 (5 bases). V lost 1 base, J lost 4 bases, and 16 bases lay in between. Per the germline V gene, CDR1 is SEHNR and CDR2 is FQNEAQ (reference sequence). CDR3 length: 16 residues. CDR3 coding DNA: TGTGCCAGCAGCTTAGTAGGTTCAGGGATAGTCACTGAAGCTTTCTTT. It is translated as CASSLVGSGIVTEAFF. The whole variable domain, remainder taken from reference TRBV7-9 and TRBJ1-1, is DTGVSQNPRHKITKRGQNVTFRCDPISEHNRLYWYRQTLGQGPEFLTYFQNEAQLEKSRLLSDRFSAERPKGSFSTLEIQRTEQGDSAMYLCASSLVGSGIVTEAFFGQGTRLTVV.

The rearrangement links TRBV29-1 to TRBJ1-2, with TRBD1 matching over 7 bases. The CDR3 loop spans 13 amino acids. Germline assignment: CDR1 SQVTM and CDR2 ANQGSEA. Trimming at V came to 5 bases and at J to 2 bases, leaving 5 bases not matched to a gene. This CDR3 reads CSVRTGQNYGYTF. CDR3 nucleotides: TGCAGCGTTCGGACAGGACAGAACTATGGCTACACCTTC.

This chain uses TRBV27 with TRBJ1-1, with D hard to call. The CDR3 has 13 residues. In germline, CDR1 is MNHEY, CDR2 SMNVEV (reference sequence). Trimming removed 4 bases at V and 2 bases at J, with 8 bases between. The CDR3 nucleotides are TGTGCCAGCAGTTCCCGGGATAACACTGAAGCTTTCTTT. Translated: CASSSRDNTEAFF.

The chain is built from TRBV29-1 and TRBJ1-4; no firm D call. Germline V gives CDR1 SQVTM, CDR2 ANQGSEA. The CDR3 has 12 residues. In DNA, the CDR3 is TGCCCCCCGCTGGGCAGAACTGAAAAACTGTTTTTT. It codes for CPPLGRTEKLFF. Full variable domain (outside the CDR3, taken from reference TRBV29-1 and TRBJ1-4): SAVISQKPSRDICQRGTSLTIQCQVDSQVTMMFWYRQQPGQSLTLIATANQGSEATYESGFVIDKFPISRPNLTFSTLTVSNMSPEDSSIYLCPPLGRTEKLFFGSGTQLSVL.

The rearrangement joins TRBV30 to TRBJ2-7; D is ambiguous. Per the germline V gene, CDR1 is GTSNPN and CDR2 is SVGIG (reference sequence). The V and J ends lost 5 bases and 3 bases respectively, with 8 bases between them. The CDR3 extends over 11 amino acids. CDR3: CAWGAIYEQYF. The CDR3 nucleotides read TGTGCCTGGGGAGCCATCTACGAGCAGTACTTC.

The chain employs TRBV27 and TRBJ1-2; 12 bases align to TRBD1. This CDR3 is built from 20 residues. CDR1 is MNHEY and CDR2 is SMNVEV in the germline V gene (reference sequence). Trimming took 5 bases from V and 7 from J; bases not matched to a gene: 23. CDR3 loop: CASSPLTGDRGRLMIGGYTF. The CDR3 region has the DNA TGTGCCAGCAGTCCTCTAACGGGGGACAGGGGGCGGCTAATGATCGGTGGCTACACCTTC.

This clone was counted once. The sample holds other DNA sequences that translate to the same CDR3. V usage is TRBV9 and J usage is TRBJ1-1; D is perhaps TRBD1 (5 bases). The germline V gene has CDR1 SGDLS and CDR2 YYNGEE. The CDR3 is 13 residues long. Between the trimmed V and J ends, which lost 1 base and 1 base, there was a span of 5 bases. CDR3 nucleotide sequence: TGTGCCAGCAGCGTAACAGGGAACACTGAAGCTTTCTTT. Translation: CASSVTGNTEAFF.

J is TRBJ1-1 and V is TRBV5-1, with 8 bases lining up with TRBD1. Germline trimming cut 4 bases from V and 4 bases from J; bases unmatched to any gene: 6. The V gene's germline CDR1 is SGHRS and CDR2 YFSETQ. The CDR3 contains 14 residues. The CDR3 loop is CASSPTGQGTEAFF. DNA of the CDR3: TGCGCCAGCAGCCCGACTGGACAGGGCACTGAAGCTTTCTTT.

V is TRBV5-1 and J is TRBJ2-7; 10 nucleotides align to TRBD1. Germline V CDR1 and CDR2: SGHRS, YFSETQ. The CDR3 totals 14 residues. V lost 4 bases to trimming and J lost 3 bases; unmatched junction nucleotides: 4. CDR3 nucleotide sequence: TGCGCCAGCAGCGGGGGACAGGGGTACTACGAGCAGTACTTC. Amino acid sequence: CASSGGQGYYEQYF.

This chain uses TRBV6-5 with TRBJ2-7; TRBD1 matches 9 bases. The V gene end was trimmed by 4 bases and the J gene end by 0 bases; junction bases not matched to a gene: 4. Germline values: CDR1 MNHEY, CDR2 SVGAGI. The CDR3 length is 15 residues. The CDR3: CASSSGTGFSYEQYF. The CDR3 DNA sequence: TGTGCCAGCAGTTCCGGGACAGGGTTCTCCTACGAGCAGTACTTC.

V gene TRBV15 combines with J gene TRBJ2-7; TRBD1 agrees at 7 bases. Germline V gene lookup returns CDR1 LNHNV and CDR2 YYDKDF (reference sequence). J gave up 3 bases and V 3 bases, and 8 bases lay outside the gene matches. The CDR3 is made up of 15 amino acids. The CDR3 reads CATSSGQGDLYEQYF. The CDR3 region has the DNA TGTGCCACCAGCAGCGGGCAGGGGGACCTCTACGAGCAGTACTTC.

CDR3 region: CASSLATHYNEQFF. The CDR3 bases are TGTGCCAGCAGCCTCGCGACTCACTACAATGAGCAGTTCTTC. The chain couples TRBV7-3 to TRBJ2-1; D is unresolved. CDR1 is SGHTA and CDR2 is FQGTGA in the germline V gene. This CDR3 contains 14 residues. Trimming stripped 5 bases from V and 3 bases from J, with 11 bases between.

V and J are TRBV7-3 and TRBJ2-1; the match to TRBD1 covers 11 bases. Germline V gene data show CDR1 as SGHTA and CDR2 as FQGTGA. The CDR3 runs to 13 residues. Unmatched junction bases numbered 2, after V lost 5 bases and J lost 8 bases. DNA of the CDR3: TGTGCCAGCAGCCGGACAGGGGGCGATGAGCAGTTCTTC. It yields the protein CASSRTGGDEQFF.

J is TRBJ2-2 and V is TRBV29-1; a weak D match, TRBD1 (5 bases). Germline values: CDR1 SQVTM, CDR2 ANQGSEA. Trimming shortened V by 3 bases and J by 0 bases, and 8 bases separated the two germline ends. CDR3 length: 14 amino acids. CDR3 bases: TGCAGCGTTGAGACGACAGCGAACACCGGGGAGCTGTTTTTT. It encodes CSVETTANTGELFF.

This clone was recorded once. The chain recombines TRBV6-1 with TRBJ1-3, with D tentatively TRBD1 (5 bases). The CDR3 totals 17 residues. Per the germline V gene, CDR1 is MNHNS and CDR2 is SASEGT. Trimming stripped 4 bases from V and 0 bases from J, with 16 bases between. DNA for the CDR3: TGTGCCAGCAGTGTAGACGGGGGTCTCCTCTCTGGAAACACCATATATTTT. This sequence encodes CASSVDGGLLSGNTIYF.